This passage covers 13 T cell receptor beta chains from one sample sequenced in a study of CD8 T cells in Susac syndrome. Reverse transcription of about 0.5 to 1 ug RNA used random hexamers. A single record per CDR3 protein comes from TCRdb applying MiXCR to the immunoSEQ multiplex PCR reads. The sample lists a few hundred thousand distinct CDR3 sequences, about 85% occurring once. The sample comprised CD8+ T cells from PBMCs. Receptors originate from a human donor with multiple sclerosis.

The chain recombines TRBV12-5 with TRBJ1-2; maybe TRBD1 (5 bases). Germline loops: CDR1 LGHNT, CDR2 FRNRAP. The CDR3 is made up of 19 amino acids. Between the trimmed V and J ends, which lost 0 bases and 4 bases, there was a span of 24 bases. The CDR3, as DNA: TGTGCTAGTGGTTTGGTCCAATCCCCTGACAGATTGCTAATCTATGGCTACACCTTC. Its translation is CASGLVQSPDRLLIYGYTF. The full variable domain, rest sourced from reference TRBV12-5 and TRBJ1-2, is DARVTQTPRHKVTEMGQEVTMRCQPILGHNTVFWYRQTMMQGLELLAYFRNRAPLDDSGMPKDRFSAEMPDATLATLKIQPSEPRDSAVYFCASGLVQSPDRLLIYGYTFGSGTRLTVV.

For the CDR3, the DNA is TGCAGTGCTAGAGATCGTTCGGGATCGAGCGAGCAGTACTTC. This sequence encodes CSARDRSGSSEQYF. The chain recombines TRBV20-1 with TRBJ2-7; D perhaps matches TRBD2 (5 bases). V lost 0 bases to trimming and J lost 6 bases, with 15 bases between them. In germline, CDR1 is DFQATT, CDR2 SNEGSKA (reference sequence). This CDR3 region has 14 residues.

This chain connects TRBV7-9 to TRBJ2-7; D is unresolved. The germline V gene has CDR1 SEHNR and CDR2 FQNEAQ (reference sequence). The CDR3 consists of 13 residues. V was shortened by 8 bases and J by 7 bases, with 18 bases between the two germline ends. The CDR3 DNA is TGTGCCAGCGCACCCCCATGGGCGTTTGAGCAGTACTTC. Protein: CASAPPWAFEQYF.

The chain recombines TRBV9 with TRBJ2-5, with TRBD1 matching over 10 bases. The CDR3 is 15 amino acids. Looked up from germline, CDR1 is SGDLS and CDR2 is YYNGEE. The V gene end was trimmed by 4 bases and the J gene end by 3 bases; junction bases not matched to a gene: 6. The CDR3 coding sequence is TGTGCCAGCAGCCCCCGGGACAGGGGAAAAGAGACCCAGTACTTC. Amino acids: CASSPRDRGKETQYF.

The V call is TRBV13, the J call TRBJ1-5; D unresolved. V lost 6 bases and J lost 4, with 10 bases in between. The CDR3 extends over 13 amino acids. Germline V CDR1 and CDR2: PRHDT, FYEKMQ (reference sequence). For the CDR3, the DNA is TGTGCCAGCAGTTTTGAGCAGAATCAGCCCCAGCATTTT. This encodes CASSFEQNQPQHF.

The V and J genes are TRBV7-8 and TRBJ2-7, with a tentative D call TRBD1 (6 bases). CDR1 is SGHVS, CDR2 FQNEAQ, per germline. V was pared by 5 bases and J by 6 bases, with 14 bases between. The CDR3 has 13 residues. The DNA for the CDR3 is TGTGCCAGCAGCCAGGGGCAGTCGGGCGAGCAGTACTTC. Amino acid sequence: CASSQGQSGEQYF.

This chain links TRBV23-1 with TRBJ1-1, with no clear D. TRBV23-1 is assigned to the ORF class and has an uncertain function. V was pared by 8 bases and J by 0 bases, with 13 bases between. There are 14 residues in the CDR3. The CDR3 spells CASGRTTLNTEAFF. The CDR3 DNA sequence: TGCGCCAGCGGGAGGACGACTTTGAACACTGAAGCTTTCTTT.

The chain recombines TRBV6-5 with TRBJ2-5; TRBD1 matches at 7 bases. With 5 bases clipped from V and 7 bases from J, the junction kept 4 bases outside the gene matches. CDR1 is MNHEY and CDR2 is SVGAGI in the germline V gene. This CDR3 comprises 12 residues. The CDR3 region has the DNA TGTGCCAGCAGTGAGGGGGCAGGGACCCAGTACTTC. This translates into CASSEGAGTQYF.

This chain uses TRBV27 with TRBJ2-7, with 9 bases lining up with TRBD2. The CDR3 is made up of 16 amino acids. CDR1 and CDR2 (germline): MNHEY, SMNVEV (reference sequence). Trimming removed 0 bases from V and 4 bases from J; junction bases left unmatched: 7. The CDR3 protein is CASSLSFAGGDYEQYF. The CDR3 region has the DNA TGTGCCAGCAGTTTATCGTTCGCGGGAGGGGATTACGAGCAGTACTTC.

This chain uses TRBV30 with TRBJ2-1; TRBD2 matches 12 bases. This CDR3 spans 14 amino acids. CDR1 is GTSNPN and CDR2 is SVGIG in the germline V gene (reference sequence). V dropped 1 base and J dropped 8; count of bases not matched to a gene: 3. CDR3 sequence: CAWSASGREYEQFF. CDR3 nucleotides: TGTGCCTGGAGTGCTAGCGGGAGGGAGTATGAGCAGTTCTTC.

V is TRBV14 and J is TRBJ2-2; D is unclear. The CDR3 runs to 14 residues. Between the trimmed V and J ends, which lost 0 bases and 2 bases, there was a span of 4 bases. The germline V gene has CDR1 SGHDN and CDR2 FVKESK. The CDR3 nucleotides are TGTGCCAGCAGCCAAGAAGATAACACCGGGGAGCTGTTTTTT. Translating it yields CASSQEDNTGELFF. The whole variable domain, filled in from reference TRBV14 and TRBJ2-2, reads EAGVTQFPSHSVIEKGQTVTLRCDPISGHDNLYWYRRVMGKEIKFLLHFVKESKQDESGMPNNRFLAERTGGTYSTLKVQPAELEDSGVYFCASSQEDNTGELFFGEGSRLTVL.

The J gene is TRBJ2-5, the V gene TRBV29-1; D is unclear. CDR1 SQVTM and CDR2 ANQGSEA come from the germline V gene. The V end lost 2 bases, the J end lost 1 base, and 2 bases lay between the germline ends. There are 11 residues in the CDR3. CDR3 DNA sequence: TGCAGCGTTGAACTCCAAGAGACCCAGTACTTC. As protein: CSVELQETQYF.

The rearrangement uses TRBV28 and TRBJ1-1; a weak D match, TRBD1 (6 bases). Germline V gene sequence: CDR1 MDHEN, CDR2 SYDVKM. V lost 5 bases to trimming and J lost 3 bases, with 13 bases between them. This CDR3 has 14 amino acids. In DNA form, the CDR3 reads TGTGCCAGCAGTGCCTACAGGGAGGACACTGAAGCTTTCTTT. This codes for CASSAYREDTEAFF.